Following are 21 T cell receptor beta chains from one sample sequenced in a study of blood T cell repertoires in COVID-19. Measured with immunoSEQ multiplex PCR; TCRdb has only the in-frame clones, and not every one. The data contain 100,000 to 150,000 clones, around 79% of them singletons. The source material was peripheral blood. The receptors shown here come from a man aged 65-85 years with acute or convalescent COVID-19.

The gene calls are TRBV11-2 and TRBJ2-1, with a weak D call TRBD2 (6 bases). The length of the CDR3 is 16 residues. Germline lookup yields CDR1 SGHAT and CDR2 FQNNGV. Trimming stripped 2 bases from V and 3 bases from J, with 14 bases between. The CDR3 DNA sequence: TGTGCCAGCAGCTTACGCGGGCGGGATAACTACAATGAGCAGTTCTTC. Its protein is CASSLRGRDNYNEQFF.

The chain uses TRBV11-3 and TRBJ1-2, with D perhaps matching TRBD1 (5 bases). The germline CDR1 and CDR2 sequences are SGHNT and YENEEA. Trimming removed 5 bases at V and 4 bases at J, with 14 bases between. This CDR3 region has 14 residues. CDR3 sequence: CASSNPGFSYGYTF. CDR3 nucleotides: TGTGCCAGCAGCAATCCAGGGTTTTCCTATGGCTACACCTTC.

Concerning this clone itself: The junction does not match germline at one end; this may be a read error. The same CDR3 arises from other DNA sequences in this sample as well. The chain carries TRBV7-2 and TRBJ2-7; TRBD1 agrees at 9 bases. The CDR3 is made up of 16 amino acids. Germline V gene sequence: CDR1 SGHTA, CDR2 FQGNSA. The CDR3 region is CASSHSLQGASYEQYF. Here the CDR3 DNA reads TGTGCTAGCAGCCACTCCTTACAGGGGGCGTCCTACGAGCAGTACTTC.

The chain is built from TRBV18 and TRBJ2-7; TRBD1 matches at 8 bases. CDR3 length equals 16 residues. Unmatched junction bases numbered 10, after V lost 3 bases and J lost 3 bases. CDR1 and CDR2 from the germline V gene are KGHSH and LQKENI. The CDR3: CASSPNTDRGRYEQYF. CDR3 nucleotides: TGTGCCAGCTCACCGAACACCGACAGGGGTCGCTACGAGCAGTACTTC.

V usage is TRBV3-1 (or the pseudogene TRBV3-2) and J usage is TRBJ2-3; TRBD1 is a possible D gene (5 bases). The CDR3 extends over 13 amino acids. Trimming took off 4 bases at V and 5 bases at J, with 10 bases between the two ends. Per the germline V gene, CDR1 is LGHDT and CDR2 is YNNKEL (reference sequence). CDR3 region: CASSRGSIDTQYF. Here the CDR3 DNA reads TGTGCCAGCAGCCGGGGCTCGATAGATACGCAGTATTTT.

This clone was detected a few times. The V and J genes are TRBV7-2 and TRBJ1-2; 9 bases line up with TRBD1. This CDR3 spans 14 amino acids. Germline lookup yields CDR1 SGHTA and CDR2 FQGNSA. J gave up 6 bases and V 5 bases, and 7 bases lay outside the gene matches. The CDR3 spells CASSRDRDTHGYTF. Written as DNA, the CDR3 is TGTGCCAGCAGCAGGGACAGGGACACCCATGGCTACACCTTC.

This chain links TRBV5-6 with TRBJ1-1, with D possibly matching TRBD1 (6 bases). Deletions cut 4 bases from V and 1 base from J, with 20 bases between. The CDR3 spans 17 residues. CDR1 SGHDT and CDR2 YYEEEE come from the germline V gene. For the CDR3, the DNA is TGTGCCAGCAGCCAACCCGGGCCCGAGGGACAGAACACTGAAGCTTTCTTT. As protein: CASSQPGPEGQNTEAFF. Drawing the rest from reference TRBV5-6 and TRBJ1-1, the complete variable domain is DAGVTQSPTHLIKTRGQQVTLRCSPKSGHDTVSWYQQALGQGPQFIFQYYEEEERQRGNFPDRFSGHQFPNYSSELNVNALLLGDSALYLCASSQPGPEGQNTEAFFGQGTRLTVV.

The chain carries TRBV14 and TRBJ2-1; 8 bases align to TRBD1. CDR1 and CDR2 (germline): SGHDN, FVKESK. This CDR3 is 13 amino acids long. Trimming took 1 base from V and 10 from J; bases not matched to a gene: 3. For the CDR3, the DNA is TGTGCCAGCAGCCAAGGGACAGGGCGCGAGCAGTTCTTC. Encoded protein: CASSQGTGREQFF.

The gene calls are TRBV18 and TRBJ1-6; D gene ambiguous. Looked up from germline, CDR1 is KGHSH and CDR2 is LQKENI. The germline V and J ends were trimmed by 6 bases and 2 bases, with 8 bases remaining between them. This CDR3 has 14 amino acids. In nucleotides, the CDR3 is TGTGCCAGCTCCCCGGGAGCCTATAATTCACCCCTCCACTTT. This codes for CASSPGAYNSPLHF.

The genes are TRBV9 and TRBJ1-4; D possibly corresponds to TRBD1 (6 bases). This CDR3 is 20 amino acids long. Germline V CDR1 and CDR2: SGDLS, YYNGEE. Trimming removed 0 bases from V and 4 bases from J, with 25 bases in between. CDR3: CASSVGGQGTSALINEKLFF. For the CDR3, the DNA is TGTGCCAGCAGCGTAGGAGGTCAGGGGACGTCCGCCCTCATTAATGAAAAACTGTTTTTT. Looking up the rest from reference TRBV9 and TRBJ1-4 gives the full variable domain: DSGVTQTPKHLITATGQRVTLRCSPRSGDLSVYWYQQSLDQGLQFLIQYYNGEERAKGNILERFSAQQFPDLHSELNLSSLELGDSALYFCASSVGGQGTSALINEKLFFGSGTQLSVL.

This chain links TRBV19 with TRBJ1-2; a weak D match, TRBD1 (6 bases). CDR1 LNHDA and CDR2 SQIVND come from the germline V gene (reference sequence). The V and J ends lost 5 bases and 7 bases respectively, with 14 bases between them. This CDR3 comprises 13 residues. The CDR3 DNA is TGTGCCAGTAGTCCCCACAGGGAGGGTGGCTACACCTTC. It specifies CASSPHREGGYTF.

This rearrangement joins TRBV7-9 to TRBJ1-1; no clear D. The CDR3 totals 15 residues. Germline CDR1 is SEHNR and CDR2 is FQNEAQ (reference sequence). The V end was cut by 2 bases, the J end by 1 base, with 11 bases between. The CDR3 spells CASSLSSQANTEAFF. The CDR3 DNA sequence: TGTGCCAGCAGCTTAAGTTCCCAGGCGAACACTGAAGCTTTCTTT.

This clone was seen a handful of times. The rearrangement uses TRBV6-6 and TRBJ1-2, with 10 bases matching TRBD1. The J segment lost 1 base and the V segment lost 8 bases, leaving 7 bases of the junction unmatched. The CDR3 loop spans 15 amino acids. Looked up from germline, CDR1 is MNHNY and CDR2 is SVGAGI (reference sequence). CDR3 sequence (DNA): TGTGCCAGCCGGGACAGGGGTTTTGTTAACTATGGCTACACCTTC. Translated, it gives CASRDRGFVNYGYTF.

This chain links TRBV19 with TRBJ2-3; D is perhaps TRBD2 (6 bases). This CDR3 is built from 16 residues. V was shortened by 5 bases and J by 2 bases, with 17 bases between the two germline ends. CDR1 is LNHDA, CDR2 SQIVND, per germline (reference sequence). CDR3 in amino acids: CASSPRAGGFTDTQYF. DNA for the CDR3: TGTGCCAGTAGTCCCAGGGCAGGAGGGTTCACAGATACGCAGTATTTT.

This clone was observed once. V usage is TRBV5-1 and J usage is TRBJ2-1, with D possibly being TRBD2 (7 bases). V shed 4 bases and J shed 9 bases, with 17 bases lying between them. The CDR3 sequence is 14 residues long. Germline CDR1 is SGHRS and CDR2 is YFSETQ. The CDR3 sequence is CASSPPTSRGEQFF. In nucleotides, the CDR3 is TGCGCCAGCAGCCCCCCGACTAGCAGGGGTGAGCAGTTCTTC.

The chain combines TRBV29-1 with TRBJ1-5; 7 nucleotides line up with TRBD1. Losses at the gene ends were 5 bases for V and 4 bases for J; bases not matched to a gene: 11. Germline assignment: CDR1 SQVTM and CDR2 ANQGSEA. The CDR3 sequence is 15 residues long. The CDR3 region has the DNA TGCAGCGTTCAGAAGTCGACAGGGCCAAATCAGCCCCAGCATTTT. Its translation is CSVQKSTGPNQPQHF.

The chain uses TRBV5-4 and TRBJ2-2; D unclear. CDR3 size: 14 residues. Germline V CDR1 and CDR2: SGHNT, YYREEE (reference sequence). Trimming cost V 2 bases and J 1 base, with 6 bases left between them. CDR3 in amino acids: CASSLNRNTGELFF. The DNA of the CDR3 is TGTGCCAGCAGCTTAAACAGGAACACCGGGGAGCTGTTTTTT.

For the CDR3, the DNA is TGTGCCAGCAGGGGGCAGCCGGCATCCTACAATGAGCAGTTCTTC. Amino acids: CASRGQPASYNEQFF. V usage is TRBV6-5 and J usage is TRBJ2-1; possibly TRBD1 for D (5 bases). The CDR3 covers 15 residues. Germline V gives CDR1 MNHEY, CDR2 SVGAGI. Trimming took off 6 bases at V and 1 base at J, with 13 bases between the two ends.

V usage is TRBV4-1 and J usage is TRBJ1-1; D remains ambiguous. CDR3 length equals 15 residues. The germline V gene encodes CDR1 MGHRA and CDR2 YSYEKL. V lost 0 bases and J lost 11, with 19 bases in between. The CDR3, as DNA: TGCGCCAGCAGCCAAGATAGTGGAGTCCCCGGGATGGCTTTCTTT. Protein sequence: CASSQDSGVPGMAFF.

This chain connects TRBV7-2 to TRBJ2-7, with no clear D. The germline CDR1 and CDR2 sequences are SGHTA and FQGNSA. Trimming took 5 bases from V and 1 from J, leaving 9 bases between them. The CDR3 is 13 residues long. CDR3 loop: CASSVLPSYEQYF. The CDR3 DNA is TGTGCCAGCAGCGTACTTCCATCCTACGAGCAGTACTTC.

This chain connects TRBV4-2 to TRBJ2-1; 7 nucleotides agree with TRBD1. CDR1 is LGHNA and CDR2 is YNFKEQ in the germline V gene. The CDR3 is 13 residues long. Losses at the gene ends were 1 base for V and 11 bases for J; bases not matched to a gene: 5. CDR3 DNA sequence: TGTGCCAGCAGCCAAGTATTGGGACAGAAGCAGTTCTTC. Its protein is CASSQVLGQKQFF.